What follows are 4 T cell receptor beta chains derived from one specimen sequenced in a study of early T cells in non-severe SARS-CoV-2 infection. MiXCR, applied by TCRdb to the 5' RACE reads, yields one record per CDR3 protein. The data show 60,000 or so distinct CDR3 sequences, 8.7% seen once. This specimen consisted of whole blood, obtained at baseline. The receptor source for this set is an adult who was a healthcare worker with PCR-confirmed SARS-CoV-2 infection or an uninfected control (not recorded which).

This clonotype was seen at least ten times. The chain couples TRBV7-2 to TRBJ2-7, with a weak D call TRBD2 (5 bases). The CDR3 has 13 amino acids. V dropped 4 bases and J dropped 2 bases, with 9 bases sitting between them. Germline V gives CDR1 SGHTA, CDR2 FQGNSA. Here the CDR3 reads CASSWAGTYEQYF. The CDR3 coding sequence is TGTGCCAGCAGCTGGGCCGGGACCTACGAGCAGTACTTC.

The sample holds many counts of this clonotype. The J gene is TRBJ1-6, the V gene TRBV11-2; unclear D gene. The V gene's germline CDR1 is SGHAT and CDR2 FQNNGV. Between the trimmed V and J ends, which lost 2 bases and 8 bases, there was a span of 16 bases. The CDR3 length is 16 residues. This chain's CDR3 is CASSLHNRLEYSPLHF. CDR3 DNA: TGTGCCAGCAGCTTACACAACAGATTGGAGTATTCACCCCTCCACTTT.

This clonotype was seen ten or more times. As DNA, the CDR3 is TGTGCCAGCAGCACAGGGCTGAACACTGAAGCTTTCTTT. Translation: CASSTGLNTEAFF. The rearrangement links TRBV7-3 to TRBJ1-1, with D perhaps TRBD1 (6 bases). V gave up 5 bases and J gave up 0 bases, with 7 bases separating them. Germline V gene lookup returns CDR1 SGHTA and CDR2 FQGTGA. The CDR3 has 13 amino acids.

This clonotype has a count of ten or more. The gene calls are TRBV4-2 and TRBJ2-3; TRBD2 agrees at 14 bases. The CDR3 has 18 amino acids. J gave up 0 bases and V 1 base, and 3 bases lay outside the gene matches. CDR1 is LGHNA and CDR2 is YNFKEQ in the germline V gene. The CDR3 here is CASSQGTSGGLSTDTQYF. The CDR3 coding sequence is TGTGCCAGCAGCCAAGGGACTAGCGGGGGGCTGAGCACAGATACGCAGTATTTT.